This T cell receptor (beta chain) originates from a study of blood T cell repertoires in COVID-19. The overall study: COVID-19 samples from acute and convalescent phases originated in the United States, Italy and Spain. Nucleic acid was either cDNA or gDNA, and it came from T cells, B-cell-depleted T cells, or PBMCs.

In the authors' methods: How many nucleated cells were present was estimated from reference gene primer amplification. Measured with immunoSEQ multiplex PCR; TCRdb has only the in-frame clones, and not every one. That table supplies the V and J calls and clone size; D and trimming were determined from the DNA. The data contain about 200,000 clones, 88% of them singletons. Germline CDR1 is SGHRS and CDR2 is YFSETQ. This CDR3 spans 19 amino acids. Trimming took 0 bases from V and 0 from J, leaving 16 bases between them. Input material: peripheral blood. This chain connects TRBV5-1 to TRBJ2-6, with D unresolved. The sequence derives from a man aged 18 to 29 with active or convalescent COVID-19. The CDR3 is CASSLDLPGKLSGANVLTF. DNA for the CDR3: TGCGCCAGCAGCTTGGACTTGCCAGGAAAACTCTCTGGGGCCAACGTCCTGACTTTC.